Detailed here is one T cell receptor (beta chain). It lacks a known antigen. Nothing much larger sits one base from this clone, and base qualities are not available. TCRbeta CDR3 regions were amplified from genomic DNA by means of the immunoSEQ Assay, a bias-controlled multiplex PCR. The paper's data handling went like this. The number of nucleated cells in each sample was estimated from the amplification of reference gene primers within the assay. To quantify the absolute abundance of each unique TCRbeta CDR3 rearrangement, sequence reads were collapsed and filtered. For each sample, productive Simpson clonality was calculated as the square root of Simpson's diversity index across productive rearrangements. TCRdb obtained this table from immuneACCESS and retained in-frame rearrangements with V and J assigned. These tables miss some clones; where compared with another copy, unresolved V genes account for less than half of the shortfall, and the remainder is unexplained. D and trimming come from the DNA, and the V and J calls and clone size come from that table. In all, the sample holds just under 60,000 clones, and 80% to 90% of those were seen once. 4.8% of the sample goes to the ten largest clones.

V lost 3 bases and J lost 0 bases, and the count of bases not matched to a germline gene is 3. There are 16 amino acids in the CDR3, from cysteine to phenylalanine inclusive. Of all the DNA, just the CDR3 is kept, 48 bases in frame from base 1. CDR1 and CDR2 are read off the germline V gene as KGHDR and SFDVKD. The data stem from a study of blood T cell repertoires in COVID-19 (dated by TCRdb to the early 2020s). Regarding the research as a whole: Samples from collaborators originated in the United States, Italy and Spain and spanned both the acute and convalescent phases of COVID-19. Samples were obtained from the ongoing ImmuneRACE study (first 160 participants) and from over 1,000 subjects provided by 6 global collaborators. The material from the prospective study consisted of cDNA or gDNA derived from T cells, B-cell-depleted T cells, or PBMCs. Deeply sampled blood TCRbeta repertoires from subjects exposed to, actively infected with, or recovered from COVID-19 were included in the dataset. Nearly every sample came with metadata listing a de-identified subject ID, COVID-19 status, age in years and sex. The repertoires were made available in a free public database intended to serve as a resource for research on the immune response to SARS-CoV-2. Where available, HLA class I and class II types were taken from metadata supplied by the sample provider and were not determined by assay-based typing.

General findings and caveats noted by the study authors: The amount of clinical and demographic metadata varied by source and participant and was provided uncurated.

Each collaborating institution followed its own protocols to collect whole blood in K2EDTA tubes. For TCRbeta analysis, collaborator samples were shipped as frozen whole blood, as isolated PBMCs, or as DNA extracted from either sample type. This sequence uses TRBV24-1 and TRBJ2-1, with 8 bases aligning to TRBD2. The TCR originated in a man aged 60 to 75 with acute or convalescent COVID-19. The sequencing input was peripheral blood. The CDR3 sequence is CATSDQSGSSYNEQFF. The nucleotides are TGTGCCACCAGTGATCAAAGCGGGAGCTCCTACAATGAGCAGTTCTTC.